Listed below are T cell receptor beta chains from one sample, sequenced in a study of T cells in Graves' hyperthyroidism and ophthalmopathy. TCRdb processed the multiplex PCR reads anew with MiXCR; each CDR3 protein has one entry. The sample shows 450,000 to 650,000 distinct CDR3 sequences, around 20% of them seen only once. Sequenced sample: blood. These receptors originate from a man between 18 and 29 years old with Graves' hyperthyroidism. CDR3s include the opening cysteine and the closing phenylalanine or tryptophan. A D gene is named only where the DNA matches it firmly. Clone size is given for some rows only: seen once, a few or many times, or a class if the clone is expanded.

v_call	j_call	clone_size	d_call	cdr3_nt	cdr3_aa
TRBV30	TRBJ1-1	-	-	TGTGCCTGGAACAGGGATCTGACTGAAGCTTTCTTT	CAWNRDLTEAFF
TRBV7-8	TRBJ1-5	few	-	TGTGCCAGCAGCGGACAAGCCGGGACCTTCAATCAGCCCCAGCATTTT	CASSGQAGTFNQPQHF
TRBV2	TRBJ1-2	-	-	TGTGCCACCTCGGGGGTTAACTATGGCTACACCTTC	CATSGVNYGYTF
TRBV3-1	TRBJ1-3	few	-	TGTGCCAGCAGCCAAGAATCGGGGCCCGGAAACACCATATATTTT	CASSQESGPGNTIYF
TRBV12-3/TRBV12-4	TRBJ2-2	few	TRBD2	TGTGCCAGCAGACCCTCTAGCGGGAGTTCCGGGGAGCTGTTTTTT	CASRPSSGSSGELFF
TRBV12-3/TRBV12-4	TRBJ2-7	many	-	TGTGCCAGCAGTTTAGCTGGACTGGTGAGGGAGCAGTACTTC	CASSLAGLVREQYF
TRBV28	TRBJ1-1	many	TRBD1	TGTGCCAGCAGTTTAAGCGACCAGGGGGCTGAAGCTTTCTTT	CASSLSDQGAEAFF
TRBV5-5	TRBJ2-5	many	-	TGTGCCAGCAGCTTGGCAAACGGGGTCCAAGAGACCCAGTACTTC	CASSLANGVQETQYF
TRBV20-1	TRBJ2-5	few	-	TGCAGTGTTCAGGGAACCCAAGAGACCCAGTACTTC	CSVQGTQETQYF
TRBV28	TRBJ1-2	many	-	TGTGCCAGCAGTTTATCTCTCGGGAGGACAAATGGTGGCTACACCTTC	CASSLSLGRTNGGYTF
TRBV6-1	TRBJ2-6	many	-	TGTGCCTGTGCAGGGGATGGGGCCAACGTCCTGACTTTC	CACAGDGANVLTF
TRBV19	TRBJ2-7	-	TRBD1	TGTGCCAGTGGGGACAGCCGAGAGCAGTACTTC	CASGDSREQYF
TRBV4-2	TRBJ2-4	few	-	TGTGCCAGCAGATCGACGGGGGAGTCCAAAAACATTCAGTACTTC	CASRSTGESKNIQYF
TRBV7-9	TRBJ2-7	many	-	TGTGCCAGCAGCTTCCAGACAGTTCCATACGAGCAGTACTTC	CASSFQTVPYEQYF
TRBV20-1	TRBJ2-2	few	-	TGCAGTGCTAGATGGGGGCGATCCACCGGGGAGCTGTTTTTT	CSARWGRSTGELFF
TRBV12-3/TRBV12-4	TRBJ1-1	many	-	TGTGCCAGCAGTTTCGATGGGGGTACTGAAGCTTTCTTT	CASSFDGGTEAFF
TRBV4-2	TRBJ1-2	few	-	TGTGCCAGCAGCCAAGTAGAGGTGGATAACTATGGCTACACCTTC	CASSQVEVDNYGYTF
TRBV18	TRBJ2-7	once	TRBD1	TGTGCCAGCTCAGTCGCGGGACAGGGGGCTGACGAGCAGTACTTC	CASSVAGQGADEQYF
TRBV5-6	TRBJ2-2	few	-	TGTGCCAGCAGCCCCAATTACGGGGCCGGGGAGCTGTTTTTT	CASSPNYGAGELFF
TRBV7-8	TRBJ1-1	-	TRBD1	TGTGCCAGCACGCCTAGCAGGGGGCCTCAGCTCACTGAAGCTTTCTTT	CASTPSRGPQLTEAFF
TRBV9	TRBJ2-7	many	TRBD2	TGTGCCAGCAGCGTAGCGAGCGGGGGATCCTACGAGCAGTACTTC	CASSVASGGSYEQYF
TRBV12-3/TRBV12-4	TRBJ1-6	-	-	TGTGCCAGCAGTTTAAATAATTCACCCCTCCACTTT	CASSLNNSPLHF
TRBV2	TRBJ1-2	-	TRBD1	TGTGCCAGCGGAAGGACAGGGGGCGTCTTGTGGGGCTACACCTTC	CASGRTGGVLWGYTF
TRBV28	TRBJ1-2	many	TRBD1	TGTGCCAGCAGTTTTCACGCAGGGGGCAACTATGGCTACACCTTC	CASSFHAGGNYGYTF
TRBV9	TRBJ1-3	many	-	TGTGCCAGCAGCGTAGAGGAGGGCAGCGGGGGAAACACCATATATTTT	CASSVEEGSGGNTIYF
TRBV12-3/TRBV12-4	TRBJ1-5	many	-	TGTGCCAGCAGTCAGTGGGGAGGGACTAACAATCAGCCCCAGCATTTT	CASSQWGGTNNQPQHF
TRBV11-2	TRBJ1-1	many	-	TGTGCCAGCAGCTTATGGACGAACACTGAAGCTTTCTTT	CASSLWTNTEAFF
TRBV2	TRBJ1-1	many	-	TGTGCCAGCAGTGAATTGAAGTCCACTGAAGCTTTCTTT	CASSELKSTEAFF